This T cell receptor (beta chain) was recorded in a study of beta chain features in type 1 diabetes. Study-wide results and caveats: Patients showed naive, central memory and Treg TCRB repertoires that appeared more similar than those of healthy donors. Since sequencing was performed on cDNA, cells with high TCR expression could be over-represented. There was a moderate but significant shortening of TCRB CDR3s in all four CD4+ subsets of Type 1 diabetes patients. The question left open here concerned HLA type influencing TCRB rearrangement.

Sequenced material consisted of expressed TCRB transcripts (all of the isolated RNA was reverse transcribed). TCRdb keeps only in-frame clones here, not all; method: immunoSEQ multiplex PCR. Among about 900,000 clones listed, roughly a sixth were seen once. Comment on this clone: Its antigen remains unknown.

This CDR3 has 15 residues. Trimming cost V 0 bases and J 2 bases, with 11 bases left between them. CDR1 and CDR2 (germline): MNHEY, SVGAGI. The chain links TRBV6-5 to TRBJ2-7; D unclear. This TCR came from a woman in her late teens or twenties in good health. Sequenced input: naive CD4+ T cells from blood. Written as DNA, the CDR3 is TGTGCCAGCAGTTACTCGTGGATCGGACCCTACGAGCAGTACTTC. Translation: CASSYSWIGPYEQYF.